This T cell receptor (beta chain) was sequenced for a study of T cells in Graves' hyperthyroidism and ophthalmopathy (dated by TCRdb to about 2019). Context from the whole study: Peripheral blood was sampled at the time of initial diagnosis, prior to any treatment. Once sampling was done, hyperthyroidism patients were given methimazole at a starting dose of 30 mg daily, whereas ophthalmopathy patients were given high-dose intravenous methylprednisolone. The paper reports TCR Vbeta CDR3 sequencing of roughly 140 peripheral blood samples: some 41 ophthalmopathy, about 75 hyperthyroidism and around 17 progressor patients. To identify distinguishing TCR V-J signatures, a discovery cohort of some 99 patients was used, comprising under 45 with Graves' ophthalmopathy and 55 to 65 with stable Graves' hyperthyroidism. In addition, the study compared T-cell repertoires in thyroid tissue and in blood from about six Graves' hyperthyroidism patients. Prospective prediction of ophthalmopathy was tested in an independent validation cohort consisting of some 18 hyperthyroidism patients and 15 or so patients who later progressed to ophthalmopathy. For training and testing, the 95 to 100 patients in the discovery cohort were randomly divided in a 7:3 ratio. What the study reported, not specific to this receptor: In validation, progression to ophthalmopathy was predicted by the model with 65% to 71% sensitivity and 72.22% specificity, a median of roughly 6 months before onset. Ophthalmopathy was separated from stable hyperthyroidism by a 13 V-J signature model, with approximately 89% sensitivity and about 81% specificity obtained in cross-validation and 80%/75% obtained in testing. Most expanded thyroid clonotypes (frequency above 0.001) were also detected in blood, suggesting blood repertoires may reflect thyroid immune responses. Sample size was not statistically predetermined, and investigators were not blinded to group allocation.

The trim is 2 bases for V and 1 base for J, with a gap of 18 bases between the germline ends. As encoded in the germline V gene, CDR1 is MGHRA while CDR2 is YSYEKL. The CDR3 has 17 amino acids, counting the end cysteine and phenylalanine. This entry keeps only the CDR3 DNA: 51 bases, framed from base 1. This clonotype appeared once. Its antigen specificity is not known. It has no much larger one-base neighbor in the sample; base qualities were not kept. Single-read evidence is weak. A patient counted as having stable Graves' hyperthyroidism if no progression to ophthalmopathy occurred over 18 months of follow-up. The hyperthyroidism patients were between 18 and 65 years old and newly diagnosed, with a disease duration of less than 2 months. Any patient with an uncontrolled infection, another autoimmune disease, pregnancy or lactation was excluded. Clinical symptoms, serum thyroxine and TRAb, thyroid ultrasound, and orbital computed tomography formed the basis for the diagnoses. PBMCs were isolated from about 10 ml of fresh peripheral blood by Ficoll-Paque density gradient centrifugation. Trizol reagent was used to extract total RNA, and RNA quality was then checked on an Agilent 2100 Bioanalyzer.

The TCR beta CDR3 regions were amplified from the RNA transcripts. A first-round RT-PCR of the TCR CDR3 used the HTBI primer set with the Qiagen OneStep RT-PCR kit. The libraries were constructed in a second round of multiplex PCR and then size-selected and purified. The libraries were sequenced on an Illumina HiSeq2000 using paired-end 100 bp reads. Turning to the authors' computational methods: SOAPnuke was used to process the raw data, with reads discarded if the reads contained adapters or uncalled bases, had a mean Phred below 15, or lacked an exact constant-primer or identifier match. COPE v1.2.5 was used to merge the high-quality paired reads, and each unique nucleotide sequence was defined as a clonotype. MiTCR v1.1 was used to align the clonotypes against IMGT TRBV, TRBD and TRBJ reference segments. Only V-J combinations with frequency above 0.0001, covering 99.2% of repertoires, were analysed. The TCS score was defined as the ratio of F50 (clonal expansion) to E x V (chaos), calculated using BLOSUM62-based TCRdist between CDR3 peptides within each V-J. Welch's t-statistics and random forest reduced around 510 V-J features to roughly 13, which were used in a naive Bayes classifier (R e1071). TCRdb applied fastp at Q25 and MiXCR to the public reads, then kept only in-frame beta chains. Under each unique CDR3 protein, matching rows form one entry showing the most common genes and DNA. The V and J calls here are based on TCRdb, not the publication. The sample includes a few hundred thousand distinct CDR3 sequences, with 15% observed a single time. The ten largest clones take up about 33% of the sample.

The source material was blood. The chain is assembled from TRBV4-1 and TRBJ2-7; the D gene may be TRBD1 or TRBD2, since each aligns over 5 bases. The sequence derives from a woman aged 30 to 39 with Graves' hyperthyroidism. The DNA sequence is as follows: TGCGCCAGCAGCCAAACCCCGGGACCCTTGCTTTCCTACGAGCAGTACTTC. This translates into CASSQTPGPLLSYEQYF.